This entry features one T cell receptor (beta chain) sequence. The data derive from a study of CD8 T cells in Susac syndrome. The germline V gene has CDR1 SNHLY and CDR2 FYNNEI. Deletions cut 2 bases from V and 7 bases from J, with 12 bases between. This CDR3 region has 13 residues. Reverse transcription of 0.5 to 1 ug RNA was performed with random hexamers. In TCRdb, the immunoSEQ multiplex PCR reads were re-called with MiXCR into one record per CDR3 protein. The repertoire holds under 90,000 distinct CDR3 sequences, with 95% as singletons. The V gene is TRBV2, the J gene TRBJ2-7, with D hard to call. The sequenced sample consisted of CD8+ T cells from PBMCs. The TCR originated in a human donor with Susac syndrome. The CDR3 spells CASSEPGGLEQYF. CDR3 DNA sequence: TGTGCCAGCAGTGAACCGGGCGGTCTTGAGCAGTACTTC.